The 27 T cell receptor beta chains presented below share a single source sample, sequenced in a study of T cell responses to AZD1222 COVID-19 vaccine. Using immunoSEQ multiplex PCR, the repertoire was profiled, and TCRdb retains in-frame clones only, with some absent. The sample gives under 120,000 clones, roughly 90% of which show up once; approximately 1.1% is in the top ten. The sample consisted of peripheral blood, taken on day 0 of AZD1222 vaccination. All receptors derive from an adult in good health.

For the CDR3, the DNA is TGTGCCAGCAGCTTAGAAGGTTGGCAGTACTTC. It specifies CASSLEGWQYF. This chain connects TRBV7-8 to TRBJ2-7, with D hard to call. Trimming shortened V by 1 base and J by 9 bases, and 7 bases separated the two germline ends. The CDR3 consists of 11 residues. Germline-derived CDR1 and CDR2 are SGHVS and FQNEAQ.

The chain combines TRBV19 with TRBJ1-4; no reliable D call. V lost 3 bases, J lost 3 bases, and 8 bases lay in between. Germline CDR1 LNHDA, CDR2 SQIVND (reference sequence). This CDR3 contains 14 residues. The CDR3 sequence: CASSMGPANEKLFF. CDR3 DNA sequence: TGTGCCAGTAGTATGGGTCCGGCTAATGAAAAACTGTTTTTT.

This chain joins TRBV9 and TRBJ1-3; D not certain. The CDR3 is 14 residues long. With 4 bases removed from V and 4 bases from J, the gap between germline ends came to 12 bases. Germline assignment: CDR1 SGDLS and CDR2 YYNGEE. The CDR3 reads CASSQWPGGNTIYF. Written as DNA, the CDR3 is TGTGCCAGCAGCCAGTGGCCCGGGGGAAACACCATATATTTT.

This chain joins TRBV7-3 and TRBJ1-2; D is unclear. CDR3 length: 14 amino acids. In germline, CDR1 is SGHTA, CDR2 FQGTGA. Trimming removed 3 bases from V and 8 bases from J, with 16 bases in between. This CDR3 reads CASSFGPGTEGYTF. CDR3 nucleotide sequence: TGTGCCAGCAGCTTTGGGCCGGGCACGGAGGGCTACACCTTC.

This chain uses TRBV7-2 with TRBJ1-2, with 9 bases matching TRBD1. The J segment lost 7 bases and the V segment lost 5 bases, leaving 11 bases of the junction unmatched. The CDR3 is 15 residues long. Germline CDR1 is SGHTA and CDR2 is FQGNSA. CDR3 sequence: CASSLRGQGSSGYTF. The CDR3 DNA is TGTGCCAGCAGCCTAAGGGGACAGGGAAGTTCTGGCTACACCTTC.

The chain carries TRBV3-1 (or the pseudogene TRBV3-2) and TRBJ1-6; D is possibly TRBD1 (5 bases). V gave up 3 bases and J gave up 9 bases, with 12 bases separating them. Germline loops: CDR1 LGHDT, CDR2 YNNKEL (reference sequence). The CDR3 has 14 amino acids. CDR3: CASSQSGRGSPLHF. CDR3 sequence (DNA): TGTGCCAGCAGCCAGAGCGGGAGGGGTTCACCCCTCCACTTT.

The V call is TRBV7-2, the J call TRBJ2-1, with a weak D call TRBD1 (6 bases). With 5 bases removed from V and 5 bases from J, the gap between germline ends came to 13 bases. CDR3 length: 14 amino acids. CDR1 is SGHTA and CDR2 is FQGNSA in the germline V gene. DNA for the CDR3: TGTGCCAGCAGCCCCCGCGGACAGCACAATGAGCAGTTCTTC. It encodes CASSPRGQHNEQFF.

The V call is TRBV7-8, the J call TRBJ1-4; unclear D gene. Germline CDR1 and CDR2: SGHVS and FQNEAQ. Trimming cost V 0 bases and J 7 bases, with 12 bases left between them. This CDR3 has 15 amino acids. CDR3 residues: CASSLASRKGEKLFF. The CDR3 region has the DNA TGTGCCAGCAGCTTAGCTTCCAGGAAGGGTGAAAAACTGTTTTTT.

The chain combines TRBV5-1 with TRBJ1-1; D is uncertain. This CDR3 contains 13 residues. Germline assignment: CDR1 SGHRS and CDR2 YFSETQ. V shed 2 bases and J shed 2 bases, with 7 bases lying between them. The CDR3 spells CASSLSTNTEAFF. For the CDR3, the DNA is TGCGCCAGCAGCTTATCGACCAACACTGAAGCTTTCTTT.

This sequence joins TRBV5-1 and TRBJ2-2, with D maybe TRBD2 (6 bases). Germline CDR1 is SGHRS and CDR2 is YFSETQ. Trimming stripped 1 base from V and 5 bases from J, with 15 bases between. The CDR3 loop spans 16 amino acids. CDR3 coding DNA: TGCGCCAGCAGCTTGAATACGGGAGAAGTGACCGGGGAGCTGTTTTTT. Translating gives CASSLNTGEVTGELFF.

This chain connects TRBV7-9 to TRBJ1-2; no definite D call. Germline V CDR1 and CDR2: SEHNR, FQNEAQ (reference sequence). The CDR3 sequence is 15 residues long. Trimming removed 2 bases from V and 2 bases from J, with 12 bases in between. The CDR3 DNA follows: TGTGCCAGCAGCTTAAGGGCTGCTACAAACTATGGCTACACCTTC. It codes for CASSLRAATNYGYTF.

The V gene is TRBV11-3, the J gene TRBJ1-2; D unclear. Germline V lookup: CDR1 SGHNT, CDR2 YENEEA. The CDR3 is 12 residues long. Trimming cost V 4 bases and J 12 bases, with 15 bases left between them. CDR3 sequence (DNA): TGTGCCAGCAGCTGGACGCGTTTGTGGAACACCTTC. It yields the protein CASSWTRLWNTF. Using reference TRBV11-3 and TRBJ1-2 for the parts outside the CDR3, the full variable domain is EAGVVQSPRYKIIEKKQPVAFWCNPISGHNTLYWYLQNLGQGPELLIRYENEEAVDDSQLPKDRFSAERLKGVDSTLKIQPAELGDSAVYLCASSWTRLWNTFGSGTRLTVV.

The chain uses TRBV7-2 and TRBJ2-1; TRBD1 matches at 8 bases. The CDR3 has 15 amino acids. V lost 4 bases and J lost 0; bases outside the gene matches: 2. Germline V lookup: CDR1 SGHTA, CDR2 FQGNSA. CDR3 sequence: CASSWDRSSYNEQFF. Written as DNA, the CDR3 is TGTGCCAGCAGCTGGGACAGGAGCTCCTACAATGAGCAGTTCTTC. The complete variable domain, with remaining parts taken from reference TRBV7-2 and TRBJ2-1, reads GAGVSQSPSNKVTEKGKDVELRCDPISGHTALYWYRQSLGQGLEFLIYFQGNSAPDKSGLPSDRFSAERTGGSVSTLTIQRTQQEDSAVYLCASSWDRSSYNEQFFGPGTRLTVL.

This chain connects TRBV6-5 to TRBJ1-6; D might be TRBD1 (6 bases). Trimming pared 10 bases from V and 5 bases from J, leaving 9 bases between. This CDR3 is 12 amino acids long. Germline CDR1 reads MNHEY; CDR2 reads SVGAGI. The CDR3 here is CANSGDNSPLHF. The CDR3 DNA sequence: TGTGCCAACTCAGGGGATAATTCACCCCTCCACTTT.

The genes are TRBV7-9 and TRBJ2-3; D is undetermined. Germline V gene sequence: CDR1 SEHNR, CDR2 FQNEAQ (reference sequence). CDR3 size: 14 residues. Trimming shortened V by 3 bases and J by 2 bases, and 9 bases separated the two germline ends. This chain's CDR3 is CASSFIPYTDTQYF. CDR3 sequence (DNA): TGTGCCAGCAGCTTTATTCCTTACACAGATACGCAGTATTTT.

The genes are TRBV3-1 (or the pseudogene TRBV3-2) and TRBJ2-2; 13 bases fit TRBD2. From germline, CDR1 is LGHDT and CDR2 YNNKEL (reference sequence). The CDR3 has 17 residues. The ends lost 2 bases at V and 7 bases at J; junction bases unmatched: 7. The CDR3 loop reads CASSQYGTSGNVGELFF. CDR3 coding DNA: TGTGCCAGCAGCCAATACGGGACTAGCGGGAACGTCGGGGAGCTGTTTTTT.

The CDR3 DNA reads as TGTGCCAGCAGCTTAGCGCCCAGCGGGATATACGAGCAGTACTTC. Translation: CASSLAPSGIYEQYF. The J gene is TRBJ2-7, the V gene TRBV7-8; 7 bases are shared with TRBD2. The CDR3 consists of 15 residues. Germline V CDR1 and CDR2: SGHVS, FQNEAQ. The V segment lost 0 bases and the J segment 4 bases; nucleotides outside the gene matches: 6.

The rearrangement uses TRBV7-2 and TRBJ2-7; perhaps TRBD2 as D (6 bases). In germline, CDR1 is SGHTA, CDR2 FQGNSA. This CDR3 has 13 residues. V dropped 4 bases and J dropped 2 bases, with 9 bases sitting between them. CDR3 sequence: CASSSERAYEQYF. In DNA form, the CDR3 reads TGTGCCAGCAGCTCCGAGCGGGCCTACGAGCAGTACTTC.

The chain combines TRBV28 with TRBJ1-2, with D possibly matching TRBD1 (5 bases). The CDR3 is 12 amino acids. V lost 7 bases and J lost 4, with 10 bases in between. Per the germline V gene, CDR1 is MDHEN and CDR2 is SYDVKM. CDR3 loop: CASTSTAYGYTF. The CDR3 nucleotides are TGTGCCAGCACCTCGACAGCCTATGGCTACACCTTC.

The genes are TRBV4-1 and TRBJ1-5; D perhaps matches TRBD1 (5 bases). CDR3 length: 15 amino acids. CDR1 is MGHRA, CDR2 YSYEKL, per germline. The V end lost 11 bases, the J end lost 11 bases, and 28 bases lay between the germline ends. CDR3 in amino acids: CAGTYGPSSLGAQHF. CDR3 nucleotide sequence: TGCGCCGGAACATACGGCCCGAGCAGCCTGGGGGCCCAGCATTTT.

This chain links TRBV28 with TRBJ1-5; D ambiguous. Trimming took off 2 bases at V and 11 bases at J, with 10 bases between the two ends. The germline V gene has CDR1 MDHEN and CDR2 SYDVKM. This CDR3 has 12 amino acids. The DNA for the CDR3 is TGTGCCAGCAGTTTAGCGATGCGGACCCAGCATTTT. Translation gives CASSLAMRTQHF.

This chain joins TRBV6-1 and TRBJ2-7; possibly TRBD1 for D (6 bases). CDR1 and CDR2 from the germline V gene are MNHNS and SASEGT. Trimming left V 3 bases short and J 7 bases short, with 19 bases between. This CDR3 is 15 amino acids long. DNA of the CDR3: TGTGCCAGCAGTGACCGGAAACAGGGATTTGAAGAGCAGTACTTC. This gives the protein CASSDRKQGFEEQYF.

The J gene is TRBJ1-2, the V gene TRBV30, with D maybe TRBD1 (5 bases). CDR1 and CDR2 (germline): GTSNPN, SVGIG (reference sequence). CDR3 length: 12 amino acids. V was trimmed by 2 bases and J by 4 bases, leaving 8 bases between them. DNA of the CDR3: TGTGCCTGGAGTAGGGACTTCTATGGCTACACCTTC. Amino acids: CAWSRDFYGYTF. The complete variable domain, with remaining parts taken from reference TRBV30 and TRBJ1-2, reads SQTIHQWPATLVQPVGSPLSLECTVEGTSNPNLYWYRQAAGRGLQLLFYSVGIGQISSEVPQNLSASRPQDRQFILSSKKLLLSDSGFYLCAWSRDFYGYTFGSGTRLTVV.

This chain links TRBV4-3 with TRBJ2-7; D is unresolved. The V end was cut by 0 bases, the J end by 1 base, with 10 bases between. Germline CDR1 reads LGHNA; CDR2 reads YSLEER. This CDR3 comprises 15 residues. CDR3 loop: CASSQESSVSYEQYF. The CDR3 DNA is TGCGCCAGCAGCCAAGAATCCTCCGTATCCTACGAGCAGTACTTC.

This clone was observed once. The chain couples TRBV28 to TRBJ1-4, with a weak D call TRBD1 (5 bases). V was cut by 6 bases and J by 0 bases, with 11 bases left in between. CDR1 and CDR2 (germline): MDHEN, SYDVKM. The CDR3 runs to 15 residues. CDR3 coding DNA: TGTGCCAGCAGCAGATGGGGCGCAACTAATGAAAAACTGTTTTTT. This codes for CASSRWGATNEKLFF. The full variable domain, with the rest looked up from reference TRBV28 and TRBJ1-4, is DVKVTQSSRYLVKRTGEKVFLECVQDMDHENMFWYRQDPGLGLRLIYFSYDVKMKEKGDIPEGYSVSREKKERFSLILESASTNQTSMYLCASSRWGATNEKLFFGSGTQLSVL.

The CDR3 here is CASSLLAGEGEQFF. CDR3 bases: TGTGCCAGTAGTCTGCTAGCGGGGGAGGGTGAGCAGTTCTTC. The rearrangement joins TRBV19 to TRBJ2-1; 10 bases match TRBD2. Losses at the gene ends were 5 bases for V and 9 bases for J; bases not matched to a gene: 7. The CDR3 is 14 amino acids. Germline V gene lookup returns CDR1 LNHDA and CDR2 SQIVND (reference sequence).

This clone was recorded once. The rearrangement uses TRBV5-4 and TRBJ2-2; 10 bases fit TRBD2. Losses at the gene ends were 4 bases for V and 0 bases for J; bases not matched to a gene: 3. This CDR3 contains 16 residues. Germline CDR1 reads SGHNT; CDR2 reads YYREEE (reference sequence). CDR3: CASSIGTSANTGELFF. The CDR3 bases are TGTGCCAGCAGCATCGGGACTAGCGCGAACACCGGGGAGCTGTTTTTT.